These 8 T cell receptor beta chains share one sample of origin, sequenced in a study of early T cells in non-severe SARS-CoV-2 infection. In TCRdb, the 5' RACE reads were re-called with MiXCR into one record per CDR3 protein. The sample records over 55,000 distinct CDR3 sequences, under 10% being singletons. Sequencing used whole blood. The receptors here all came from an adult who was a healthcare worker with PCR-confirmed SARS-CoV-2 infection or an uninfected control (not recorded which).

This chain joins TRBV10-3 and TRBJ1-5; 8 bases map to TRBD1. Germline V gene sequence: CDR1 ENHRY, CDR2 SYGVKD. The CDR3 has 16 amino acids. V shed 4 bases and J 0 bases; nucleotides not matched to a gene: 5. The CDR3 spells CAISGQGPRSNQPQHF. The CDR3 bases are TGTGCCATCAGTGGACAGGGGCCTCGTAGCAATCAGCCCCAGCATTTT.

This clonotype was observed a handful of times. CDR3 residues: CASSFGETDTQYF. CDR3 sequence (DNA): TGTGCCAGCAGCTTCGGAGAGACAGATACGCAGTATTTT. This sequence joins TRBV7-7 and TRBJ2-3; D not resolved. The V gene's germline CDR1 is SSHAT and CDR2 FNYEAQ (reference sequence). The CDR3 sequence is 13 residues long. V was pared by 3 bases and J by 3 bases, with 7 bases between.

This clonotype was counted at least ten times. The chain links TRBV7-2 to TRBJ2-3; 7 positions agree with TRBD2. Germline V gives CDR1 SGHTA, CDR2 FQGNSA. V lost 1 base to trimming and J lost 3 bases; unmatched junction nucleotides: 10. There are 17 residues in the CDR3. CDR3 DNA sequence: TGTGCCAGCAGCTTAGAGGCGGGAGCCCGCCGGACAGATACGCAGTATTTT. Protein product: CASSLEAGARRTDTQYF.

This clonotype was observed a few times. The V and J genes are TRBV25-1 and TRBJ1-1; unclear D gene. CDR1 is MGHDK and CDR2 is SYGVNS in the germline V gene. V was pared by 1 base and J by 1 base, with 7 bases between. CDR3 length equals 14 residues. CDR3 nucleotides: TGTGCCAGCAGTGAATGGAAAGGGAACACTGAAGCTTTCTTT. This encodes CASSEWKGNTEAFF. Looking up the rest from reference TRBV25-1 and TRBJ1-1 gives the full variable domain: EADIYQTPRYLVIGTGKKITLECSQTMGHDKMYWYQQDPGMELHLIHYSYGVNSTEKGDLSSESTVSRIRTEHFPLTLESARPSHTSQYLCASSEWKGNTEAFFGQGTRLTVV.

With respect to this clonotype: Given the absence of the conserved phenylalanine or tryptophan at the CDR3 end, a read error is likely. The gene calls are TRBV6-6 and TRBJ2-2; possibly TRBD1 for D (5 bases). V gave up 6 bases and J gave up 3 bases, with 17 bases separating them. The length of the CDR3 is 16 residues. In germline, CDR1 is MNHNY, CDR2 SVGAGI (reference sequence). The DNA for the CDR3 is TGTGCCAGCAGCCCAGGGCGTGTCGAGGACACCGGGGAGCTGTTTTCT. Amino acid sequence: CASSPGRVEDTGELFS.

The CDR3 loop is CASSYSLGGGRGTTGNEQFF. DNA for the CDR3: TGTGCCAGCAGTTACTCCCTCGGGGGAGGGAGGGGTACTACTGGGAATGAGCAGTTCTTC. The chain uses TRBV6-2 or TRBV6-3 and TRBJ2-1, with TRBD2 identical over 7 bases. V was pared by 0 bases and J by 7 bases, with 21 bases of the junction left unmatched. The length of the CDR3 is 20 residues. In germline, CDR1 is MNHEY, CDR2 SVGEGT.

This clonotype showed up many times. The chain employs TRBV6-5 and TRBJ2-3; D ambiguous. V was trimmed by 7 bases and J by 4 bases, leaving 18 bases between them. This CDR3 contains 15 residues. Germline CDR1 and CDR2: MNHEY and SVGAGI. CDR3 protein: CASNFKLQSPDTQYF. DNA of the CDR3: TGTGCCAGCAACTTTAAGCTCCAGTCCCCAGATACGCAGTATTTT.

The rearrangement uses TRBV7-2 and TRBJ2-2; D remains unclear. There are 14 residues in the CDR3. Germline V gene lookup returns CDR1 SGHTA and CDR2 FQGNSA. With 5 bases removed from V and 6 bases from J, the gap between germline ends came to 13 bases. The CDR3 nucleotides are TGTGCCAGCAGCCCATTACTACGGGCCGGGGAGCTGTTTTTT. Translated: CASSPLLRAGELFF. The whole variable domain, remainder taken from reference TRBV7-2 and TRBJ2-2, is GAGVSQSPSNKVTEKGKDVELRCDPISGHTALYWYRQSLGQGLEFLIYFQGNSAPDKSGLPSDRFSAERTGGSVSTLTIQRTQQEDSAVYLCASSPLLRAGELFFGEGSRLTVL.